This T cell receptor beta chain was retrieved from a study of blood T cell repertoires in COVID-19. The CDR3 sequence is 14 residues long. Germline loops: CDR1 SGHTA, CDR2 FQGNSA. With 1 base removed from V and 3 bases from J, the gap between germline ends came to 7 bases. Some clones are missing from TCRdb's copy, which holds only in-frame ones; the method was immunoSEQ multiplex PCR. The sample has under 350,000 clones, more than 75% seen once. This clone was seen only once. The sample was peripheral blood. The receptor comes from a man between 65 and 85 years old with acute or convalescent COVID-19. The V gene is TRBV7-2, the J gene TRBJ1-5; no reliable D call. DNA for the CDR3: TGTGCCAGCAGCTTAGAGCTGTACAATCAGCCCCAGCATTTT. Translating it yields CASSLELYNQPQHF.